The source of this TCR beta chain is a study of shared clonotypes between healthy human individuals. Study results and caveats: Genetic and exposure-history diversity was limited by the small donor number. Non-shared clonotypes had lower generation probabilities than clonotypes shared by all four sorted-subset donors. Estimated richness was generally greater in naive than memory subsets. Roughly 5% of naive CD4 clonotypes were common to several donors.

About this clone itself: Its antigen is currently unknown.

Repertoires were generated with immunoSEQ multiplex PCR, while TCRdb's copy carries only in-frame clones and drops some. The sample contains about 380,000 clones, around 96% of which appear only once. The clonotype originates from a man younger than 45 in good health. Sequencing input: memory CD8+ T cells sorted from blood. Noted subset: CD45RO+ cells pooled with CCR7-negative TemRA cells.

The CDR3 is CASSPSGRNTDTQYF. The CDR3 nucleotides are TGTGCCAGCAGCCCTAGCGGGAGAAACACAGATACGCAGTATTTT. The chain links TRBV5-4 to TRBJ2-3; 10 bases fit TRBD2. The germline V gene encodes CDR1 SGHNT and CDR2 YYREEE (reference sequence). This CDR3 has 15 amino acids. Unmatched junction bases numbered 4, after V lost 4 bases and J lost 2 bases.